This TCR beta chain came from a study of metastatic and nonmetastatic thyroid tumors. Study-wide background: Repertoire comparison spanned blood and tumor or nodule tissue of malignant and benign thyroid patients. Notes on the study in general: As reported, TCR beta diversity in blood and tumor was significantly higher in malignant thyroid tumors than in benign nodules.

Not a single patient had been given any form of treatment at any point before undergoing thyroid surgery. Authors' processing steps: CDR3 was compared across clinicopathological groups, and the resulting differences were used to build a distant-metastasis classifier for papillary thyroid cancer. TCRdb redid the clone calls on the PCR reads using MiXCR. None of the V and J calls come from the authors' own analysis; TCRdb made them. The table has over 15,000 clones, approximately 32% seen once. CDR3 length: 15 amino acids. From germline, CDR1 is SGHNT and CDR2 YENEEA. Trimming pared 2 bases from V and 10 bases from J, leaving 21 bases between. On this clone: Antigen unknown.

This clonotype was sampled from a female donor with papillary thyroid cancer or a benign thyroid nodule (not recorded which). Some clones in this sample may be carry-over from other donors' samples. The specimen was adjacent normal tissue. This chain uses TRBV11-3 with TRBJ2-7; D might be TRBD2 (6 bases). The CDR3 loop is CASSLHSGSGGEQYF. The CDR3 DNA is TGTGCCAGCAGCTTACACTCGGGGAGCGGCGGGGAACAGTACTTC.